These T cell receptor beta chains were read from a single sample in a study of radiotherapy plus CTLA-4 blockade in lung cancer. Clones were read by immunoSEQ multiplex PCR, and TCRdb kept only the in-frame ones, dropping some. The data contain some 66,000 clones, over 80% of them singletons. Sequenced here: peripheral blood, sampled from a patient treated with radiotherapy plus ipilimumab. The receptor source for this set is a human donor with non-small cell lung cancer who had a partial response to radiotherapy plus ipilimumab. The CDR3 runs from the conserved cysteine through the conserved F or W.

TRBV10-3	16	TRBJ1-5	CAISEDRQGWGQPQHF
TRBV29-1	14	TRBJ2-3	CSVPGTSLTDTQYF
TRBV11-1	15	TRBJ1-3	CASSLRRGTGNTIYF
TRBV29-1	14	TRBJ2-1	CSVAGAGRGGEQFF
TRBV19	15	TRBJ2-2	CASSIQGAATGELFF
TRBV27	15	TRBJ1-2	CASSRTVGQYYGYTF
TRBV30	16	TRBJ2-2	CAWRSRGQKNTGELFF
TRBV7-6	15	TRBJ2-1	CASSLTTGSSNEQFF
TRBV16	13	TRBJ1-1	CASSQAGGGKTFF
TRBV7-2	14	TRBJ2-7	CASSFQQGAYEQYF
TRBV19	15	TRBJ2-7	CASSISPTASYEQYF
TRBV18	15	TRBJ2-7	CASSQGQGATYEQYF
TRBV6-6	14	TRBJ2-1	CASSPGKGWGEQFF
TRBV18	14	TRBJ1-2	CASSPAGGSLGYTF
TRBV9	15	TRBJ2-1	CASSPSGSSYNEQFF
TRBV5-1	16	TRBJ2-1	CASSQTPSPPYNEQFF
TRBV5-6	15	TRBJ1-1	CASSRRQGGNTEAFF
TRBV18	12	TRBJ1-5	CASSPLSSLGHF
TRBV7-2	17	TRBJ2-5	CASSSQGAASGLETQYF
TRBV28	16	TRBJ2-4	CASTQTGGSTKNIQYF
TRBV27	16	TRBJ1-5	CASRPGQAATTRPQHF
TRBV28	17	TRBJ2-3	CASSLPGRGSGTDTQYF
TRBV7-2	17	TRBJ2-5	CASSLGRAGGWQETQYF
TRBV19	17	TRBJ2-1	CASSSGSNLHSYNEQFF
TRBV2	17	TRBJ2-1	CASIPSGPISSYNEQFF
TRBV6-5	14	TRBJ2-7	CASRTDMLSYEQYF
TRBV9	17	TRBJ2-1	CASSVDGTHHSYNEQFF
TRBV6-5	14	TRBJ2-1	CATSVRDTYNEQFF
TRBV19	12	TRBJ1-2	CASRDRGGRYTF
TRBV4-1	16	TRBJ2-1	CASSPSSGRGRNEQFF